The 17 T cell receptor beta chains below come from one sample, sequenced in a study of blood T cell repertoires in COVID-19. The assay was immunoSEQ multiplex PCR, and TCRdb's table has in-frame clones only and misses some. The table has around 250,000 clones, 75% to 90% seen once. Sequenced input: PBMCs or T cells enriched from blood (not recorded which). Receptor source: a woman younger than 45 who had recovered from COVID-19.

The V and J genes are TRBV7-8 and TRBJ1-3; 11 nucleotides line up with TRBD1. V lost 0 bases and J lost 2; bases outside the gene matches: 3. This CDR3 region has 17 residues. Germline values: CDR1 SGHVS, CDR2 FQNEAQ. CDR3 amino acids: CASSLARDRGTGNTIYF. The CDR3 DNA reads TGTGCCAGCAGCTTAGCCCGGGACAGGGGGACTGGAAACACCATATATTTT.

The CDR3 is CAIDSGLAGVNEQFF. CDR3 DNA sequence: TGTGCCATAGATTCAGGACTAGCGGGAGTCAATGAGCAGTTCTTC. The rearrangement uses TRBV10-3 and TRBJ2-1; 13 bases line up with TRBD2. CDR1 and CDR2 from the germline V gene are ENHRY and SYGVKD. CDR3 size: 15 residues. The V segment lost 9 bases and the J segment 6 bases; nucleotides outside the gene matches: 8.

The chain carries TRBV29-1 and TRBJ2-1; TRBD2 matches at 10 bases. Germline V gene data show CDR1 as SQVTM and CDR2 as ANQGSEA. Germline trimming cut 5 bases from V and 4 bases from J; bases unmatched to any gene: 5. The CDR3 consists of 14 residues. The CDR3 here is CSVLRLAGYNEQFF. CDR3 nucleotide sequence: TGCAGCGTTCTAAGACTAGCGGGTTACAATGAGCAGTTCTTC.

The V call is TRBV19, the J call TRBJ1-5; 10 bases fit TRBD1. In germline, CDR1 is LNHDA, CDR2 SQIVND (reference sequence). V was pared by 5 bases and J by 0 bases, with 19 bases of the junction left unmatched. This CDR3 is 21 amino acids long. The CDR3 spells CASSWDRGDMESRYSNQPQHF. The CDR3, as DNA: TGTGCCAGTAGTTGGGACAGGGGCGATATGGAGTCGCGATATAGCAATCAGCCCCAGCATTTT. Full variable domain (remainder filled in from reference TRBV19 and TRBJ1-5): DGGITQSPKYLFRKEGQNVTLSCEQNLNHDAMYWYRQDPGQGLRLIYYSQIVNDFQKGDIAEGYSVSREKKESFPLTVTSAQKNPTAFYLCASSWDRGDMESRYSNQPQHFGDGTRLSIL.

The V gene is TRBV28, the J gene TRBJ1-2; possible D gene TRBD1, 6 bases. The CDR3 has 17 amino acids. The V and J ends lost 4 bases and 3 bases respectively, with 21 bases between them. The germline CDR1 and CDR2 sequences are MDHEN and SYDVKM. The CDR3: CASSSTGKRIFYYGYTF. The CDR3 DNA is TGTGCCAGCAGTTCCACAGGGAAGAGGATTTTCTACTATGGCTACACCTTC.

The rearrangement uses TRBV15 and TRBJ2-5; 9 bases line up with TRBD2. V shed 1 base and J 4 bases; nucleotides not matched to a gene: 7. This CDR3 contains 16 residues. Looked up from germline, CDR1 is LNHNV and CDR2 is YYDKDF (reference sequence). CDR3 in amino acids: CATSRGGSGSVETQYF. The CDR3 region has the DNA TGTGCCACCAGCAGAGGGGGTAGCGGGAGTGTAGAGACCCAGTACTTC.

This chain uses TRBV15 with TRBJ2-1, with 10 bases that match TRBD2. V lost 0 bases, J lost 9 bases, and 2 bases stayed unmatched. Germline values: CDR1 LNHNV, CDR2 YYDKDF (reference sequence). The CDR3 is 14 amino acids. The CDR3 bases are TGTGCCACCAGCAGAGATCGACTAGCGGGTGAGCAGTTCTTC. Residues: CATSRDRLAGEQFF.

This chain uses TRBV5-6 with TRBJ2-5; D tentatively reads TRBD1 or TRBD2 (6 bases each). The CDR3 consists of 14 residues. V lost 4 bases and J 0 bases, leaving 10 bases between the germline ends. Germline V gene data show CDR1 as SGHDT and CDR2 as YYEEEE. The chain's CDR3 is CASSVGGYQETQYF. CDR3 DNA sequence: TGTGCCAGCAGCGTGGGGGGCTACCAAGAGACCCAGTACTTC.

The chain recombines TRBV18 with TRBJ1-3; D is unclear. Trimming took 0 bases from V and 0 from J, leaving 12 bases between them. The germline gives CDR1 KGHSH, CDR2 LQKENI. The CDR3 is 17 amino acids. The CDR3 DNA is TGTGCCAGCTCACCACCGGCAGGCTTCTCCTCTGGAAACACCATATATTTT. Encoded protein: CASSPPAGFSSGNTIYF.

This chain connects TRBV7-3 to TRBJ2-6, with a tentative D call TRBD1 (5 bases). Trimming stripped 4 bases from V and 4 bases from J, with 8 bases between. The CDR3 has 14 residues. Germline assignment: CDR1 SGHTA and CDR2 FQGTGA. The CDR3 nucleotides read TGTGCCAGCAGCTCAGGGCCCGGGGCCAACGTCCTGACTTTC. This gives the protein CASSSGPGANVLTF.

This rearrangement joins TRBV5-1 to TRBJ1-4; D call uncertain. This CDR3 comprises 14 residues. CDR1 and CDR2 (germline): SGHRS, YFSETQ. Trimming stripped 4 bases from V and 2 bases from J, with 9 bases between. The CDR3 DNA reads TGCGCCAGCAGCCCACTTAGTACTAATGAAAAACTGTTTTTT. Its translation is CASSPLSTNEKLFF.

The rearrangement links TRBV5-4 to TRBJ1-2, with a tentative D call TRBD1 (6 bases). V lost 0 bases and J 4 bases, leaving 16 bases between the germline ends. Germline CDR1 SGHNT, CDR2 YYREEE (reference sequence). The CDR3 is made up of 16 amino acids. Here the CDR3 reads CASSLAGTGGAYGYTF. CDR3 bases: TGTGCCAGCAGCTTGGCTGGGACGGGGGGGGCCTATGGCTACACCTTC.

The chain's CDR3 is CASRIGSSSNQPQHF. Written as DNA, the CDR3 is TGTGCCAGCAGAATAGGGAGTTCCAGCAATCAGCCCCAGCATTTT. The J gene is TRBJ1-5, the V gene TRBV2, with D hard to call. The ends were cut back, 6 bases at V and 1 base at J, with 13 bases in the middle. The CDR3 has 15 residues. The V gene's germline CDR1 is SNHLY and CDR2 FYNNEI.

The chain uses TRBV27 and TRBJ2-5; D is perhaps TRBD2 (6 bases). The V and J ends lost 4 bases and 5 bases respectively, with 11 bases between them. This CDR3 spans 13 amino acids. From germline, CDR1 is MNHEY and CDR2 SMNVEV (reference sequence). The CDR3 loop is CASSSAGKETQYF. Here the CDR3 DNA reads TGTGCCAGCAGTTCGGCGGGAAAGGAGACCCAGTACTTC.

The rearrangement uses TRBV9 and TRBJ1-2; 9 bases are shared with TRBD1. The CDR3 covers 15 residues. V shed 4 bases and J 4 bases; nucleotides not matched to a gene: 8. Germline V gene sequence: CDR1 SGDLS, CDR2 YYNGEE. The CDR3: CASSPSGTGIYGYTF. The CDR3 bases are TGTGCCAGCAGCCCTTCCGGGACAGGGATCTATGGCTACACCTTC.

This rearrangement joins TRBV28 to TRBJ2-1; TRBD1 agrees at 11 bases. J gave up 7 bases and V 4 bases, and 6 bases lay outside the gene matches. This CDR3 spans 15 amino acids. Per germline, CDR1 MDHEN and CDR2 SYDVKM. The CDR3 region has the DNA TGTGCCAGCAGTTATCCGGGACAGGGGGGAAATGAGCAGTTCTTC. This codes for CASSYPGQGGNEQFF.

The J gene is TRBJ2-1, the V gene TRBV19; 12 bases are shared with TRBD2. The germline V gene has CDR1 LNHDA and CDR2 SQIVND (reference sequence). J lost 0 bases, V lost 6 bases, and 3 bases had no gene match. The CDR3 is 16 amino acids. CDR3 loop: CASRETSGSSYNEQFF. In DNA, the CDR3 is TGTGCCAGTAGGGAGACTAGCGGGAGCTCCTACAATGAGCAGTTCTTC.